These 21 T cell receptor beta chains came from one sample sequenced in a study of response to subunit inactivated influenza vaccine. TCRdb processed the RT-PCR reads anew with MiXCR; each CDR3 protein has one entry. Among some 800,000 distinct CDR3 sequences listed, about 20% were seen once. The starting material was PBMCs from blood, obtained more than 4 days after vaccination. The receptors derive from a man aged 50 to 59 who received an inactivated influenza vaccine.

There are a few counts of this clonotype. V is TRBV20-1 and J is TRBJ2-7; 8 bases align to TRBD2. Germline V CDR1 and CDR2: DFQATT, SNEGSKA (reference sequence). Losses at the gene ends were 8 bases for V and 2 bases for J; bases not matched to a gene: 14. This CDR3 is built from 15 residues. The CDR3 reads CSPLAGPAFTYEQYF. CDR3 nucleotide sequence: TGCAGTCCCCTAGCGGGTCCTGCTTTTACCTACGAGCAGTACTTC.

This clonotype was found a few times. The J gene is TRBJ1-2, the V gene TRBV27; D remains ambiguous. CDR1 and CDR2 from the germline V gene are MNHEY and SMNVEV (reference sequence). This CDR3 has 14 amino acids. Trimming shortened V by 0 bases and J by 7 bases, and 12 bases separated the two germline ends. The CDR3 reads CASSLSWEGGGYTF. The CDR3 bases are TGTGCCAGCAGTTTATCGTGGGAGGGTGGTGGCTACACCTTC.

The chain joins TRBV12-3 or TRBV12-4 to TRBJ2-3, with a possible D match to TRBD2 (5 bases). The CDR3 spans 15 residues. V was cut by 6 bases and J by 1 base, with 14 bases left in between. The CDR3 loop reads CASRPWTGRTDTQYF. The CDR3 bases are TGTGCCAGCAGGCCCTGGACTGGACGCACAGATACGCAGTATTTT.

V and J are TRBV10-3 and TRBJ2-1; 9 positions agree with TRBD2. This CDR3 contains 17 residues. The junction had 9 bases not matched to a gene; V was cut back by 2 bases and J by 4 bases. Germline loops: CDR1 ENHRY, CDR2 SYGVKD. This chain's CDR3 is CAISERVGSGGYNEQFF. The CDR3 bases are TGTGCCATCAGTGAGCGGGTCGGTAGCGGGGGTTACAATGAGCAGTTCTTC.

The chain links TRBV14 to TRBJ2-1; D is possibly TRBD1 (5 bases). Germline loops: CDR1 SGHDN, CDR2 FVKESK. V lost 2 bases and J lost 6, with 14 bases in between. CDR3 size: 15 residues. CDR3 sequence (DNA): TGTGCCAGCAGCCAAATGCAGGGAAGAGGCAATGAGCAGTTCTTC. Its translation: CASSQMQGRGNEQFF.

This clonotype was observed at least ten times. The V call is TRBV12-3 or TRBV12-4, the J call TRBJ1-5; D unclear. The CDR3 has 16 amino acids. The V and J ends lost 2 bases and 9 bases respectively, with 20 bases between them. The CDR3 reads CASSLQPAVPRMPQHF. Written as DNA, the CDR3 is TGTGCCAGCAGTTTACAGCCGGCAGTTCCCAGGATGCCCCAGCATTTT.

This rearrangement joins TRBV20-1 to TRBJ1-2, with D maybe TRBD1 (5 bases). Trimming shortened V by 4 bases and J by 8 bases, and 17 bases separated the two germline ends. Per the germline V gene, CDR1 is DFQATT and CDR2 is SNEGSKA (reference sequence). The CDR3 runs 13 residues. The CDR3 coding sequence is TGCAGTGCTAAACCCGCAGGGCAAAGAGGCTACACCTTC. Translating it yields CSAKPAGQRGYTF.

This clonotype was counted a single time. V is TRBV28 and J is TRBJ2-1; 9 bases line up with TRBD1. This CDR3 region has 15 residues. With 5 bases clipped from V and 7 bases from J, the junction kept 9 bases outside the gene matches. Germline-derived CDR1 and CDR2 are MDHEN and SYDVKM. CDR3 in DNA: TGTGCCAGCAGTCTACGACAGGGGGGGCTAAATGAGCAGTTCTTC. This encodes CASSLRQGGLNEQFF.

This clonotype was picked up a small number of times. The chain uses TRBV4-3 and TRBJ2-3; a possible D gene is TRBD1 (6 bases). This CDR3 region has 16 residues. Trimming left V 0 bases short and J 5 bases short, with 15 bases between. The germline V gene encodes CDR1 LGHNA and CDR2 YSLEER. For the CDR3, the DNA is TGCGCCAGCAGCCAAGATTGGTCGCAGGGGATAGATACGCAGTATTTT. Amino acid sequence: CASSQDWSQGIDTQYF.

This clonotype has more than one count but fewer than ten. The chain combines TRBV6-1 with TRBJ2-1; maybe TRBD1 (6 bases). Trimming pared 6 bases from V and 0 bases from J, leaving 15 bases between. Germline values: CDR1 MNHNS, CDR2 SASEGT. This CDR3 region has 16 residues. The chain's CDR3 is CASRKQGWSSYNEQFF. Written as DNA, the CDR3 is TGTGCCAGCAGAAAACAGGGATGGAGCTCCTACAATGAGCAGTTCTTC.

This clonotype was seen repeatedly, ten times or more. The chain employs TRBV5-1 and TRBJ2-1; 12 bases fit TRBD2. J gave up 4 bases and V 0 bases, and 2 bases lay outside the gene matches. Germline V gene sequence: CDR1 SGHRS, CDR2 YFSETQ. The CDR3 is made up of 16 amino acids. The CDR3 sequence is CASSLDLAGGYNEQFF. CDR3 DNA: TGCGCCAGCAGCTTGGATCTAGCGGGAGGGTACAATGAGCAGTTCTTC.

This rearrangement joins TRBV7-2 to TRBJ2-1; maybe TRBD2 (7 bases). The CDR3 covers 14 residues. V lost 3 bases to trimming and J lost 7 bases, with 13 bases between them. Germline assignment: CDR1 SGHTA and CDR2 FQGNSA. The DNA for the CDR3 is TGTGCCAGCAGCTTGCCCGGGGGGCGTAATGAGCAGTTCTTC. It codes for CASSLPGGRNEQFF. Complete variable domain (other parts from reference TRBV7-2 and TRBJ2-1): GAGVSQSPSNKVTEKGKDVELRCDPISGHTALYWYRQSLGQGLEFLIYFQGNSAPDKSGLPSDRFSAERTGGSVSTLTIQRTQQEDSAVYLCASSLPGGRNEQFFGPGTRLTVL.

V usage is TRBV5-1 and J usage is TRBJ1-1, with TRBD1 as a possible D gene (6 bases). The germline V gene encodes CDR1 SGHRS and CDR2 YFSETQ. There are 14 residues in the CDR3. V was shortened by 4 bases and J by 4 bases, with 14 bases between the two germline ends. The CDR3 sequence: CASSPQGSGTEAFF. The DNA for the CDR3 is TGCGCCAGCAGCCCACAGGGTTCTGGCACTGAAGCTTTCTTT.

The chain is built from TRBV6-2 or TRBV6-3 and TRBJ1-2; D uncertain. The CDR3 covers 13 residues. The germline V and J ends were trimmed by 6 bases and 4 bases, with 12 bases remaining between them. Germline lookup yields CDR1 MNHEY and CDR2 SVGEGT. The CDR3 DNA reads as TGTGCCAGCAGCCGGGCCGCCCTCTATGGCTACACCTTC. Protein: CASSRAALYGYTF.

This clonotype has a handful of counts. Because it lacks the conserved phenylalanine or tryptophan at the end, this CDR3 is likely a read error. Because the CDR3's place on the DNA is in doubt, the DNA is left out and the CDR3 is given as listed by TCRdb. V is TRBV12-3 or TRBV12-4 and J is TRBJ2-3; the table assigns TRBD2, which was not confirmed against the DNA. Both ends counted, the CDR3 spans 13 residues. The CDR3 is CASSFTLERVGIL.

J is TRBJ2-3 and V is TRBV5-5; D is ambiguous. Trimming pared 0 bases from V and 10 bases from J, leaving 12 bases between. CDR1 is SGHKS, CDR2 YYEKEE, per germline (reference sequence). The CDR3 covers 13 residues. The CDR3 protein is CASSLVGTPAQYF. Here the CDR3 DNA reads TGTGCCAGCAGCTTGGTGGGCACGCCGGCGCAGTATTTT.

This clonotype came up many times. This chain connects TRBV5-1 to TRBJ1-2; a possible D gene is TRBD1 (6 bases). The CDR3 extends over 14 amino acids. With 0 bases removed from V and 4 bases from J, the gap between germline ends came to 10 bases. Germline V gene data show CDR1 as SGHRS and CDR2 as YFSETQ. The CDR3 DNA follows: TGCGCCAGCAGCTTGGACAGGGTGGGCTATGGCTACACCTTC. It translates to CASSLDRVGYGYTF.

The chain employs TRBV12-3 or TRBV12-4 and TRBJ2-7; TRBD1 is a possible D gene (5 bases). This CDR3 is 12 amino acids long. With 6 bases removed from V and 6 bases from J, the gap between germline ends came to 12 bases. As DNA, the CDR3 is TGTGCCAGCAGGGGCCAGGGTGTCGAGCAGTACTTC. Protein product: CASRGQGVEQYF.

This clonotype was observed at least ten times. V gene TRBV5-1 combines with J gene TRBJ1-2, with 10 bases that match TRBD1. The V gene's germline CDR1 is SGHRS and CDR2 YFSETQ. The CDR3 covers 14 residues. V lost 0 bases to trimming and J lost 7 bases; unmatched junction nucleotides: 3. The CDR3 is CASSLEGQGTGYTF. CDR3 DNA: TGCGCCAGCAGCTTGGAGGGACAGGGGACTGGCTACACCTTC.

This CDR3 reads CASRQGTDFTTYEQYF. The DNA of the CDR3 is TGTGCCAGTAGACAAGGGACGGACTTTACTACGTACGAGCAGTACTTC. V and J are TRBV19 and TRBJ2-7; D may correspond to TRBD1 or TRBD2 (5 bases each). Looked up from germline, CDR1 is LNHDA and CDR2 is SQIVND (reference sequence). V gave up 6 bases and J gave up 4 bases, with 22 bases separating them. CDR3 size: 16 residues.

V and J are TRBV15 and TRBJ2-1, with D perhaps TRBD1 (9 bases). The CDR3 has 19 residues. Germline V lookup: CDR1 LNHNV, CDR2 YYDKDF (reference sequence). Trimming took off 7 bases at V and 7 bases at J, with 32 bases between the two ends. CDR3 coding DNA: TGTGCCACCAACACGGGGACAGGGCACCGTAGCGGGATTTTAAATGAGCAGTTCTTC. Its translation is CATNTGTGHRSGILNEQFF. The full variable domain, with the rest looked up from reference TRBV15 and TRBJ2-1, is DAMVIQNPRYQVTQFGKPVTLSCSQTLNHNVMYWYQQKSSQAPKLLFHYYDKDFNNEADTPDNFQSRRPNTSFCFLDIRSPGLGDTAMYLCATNTGTGHRSGILNEQFFGPGTRLTVL.